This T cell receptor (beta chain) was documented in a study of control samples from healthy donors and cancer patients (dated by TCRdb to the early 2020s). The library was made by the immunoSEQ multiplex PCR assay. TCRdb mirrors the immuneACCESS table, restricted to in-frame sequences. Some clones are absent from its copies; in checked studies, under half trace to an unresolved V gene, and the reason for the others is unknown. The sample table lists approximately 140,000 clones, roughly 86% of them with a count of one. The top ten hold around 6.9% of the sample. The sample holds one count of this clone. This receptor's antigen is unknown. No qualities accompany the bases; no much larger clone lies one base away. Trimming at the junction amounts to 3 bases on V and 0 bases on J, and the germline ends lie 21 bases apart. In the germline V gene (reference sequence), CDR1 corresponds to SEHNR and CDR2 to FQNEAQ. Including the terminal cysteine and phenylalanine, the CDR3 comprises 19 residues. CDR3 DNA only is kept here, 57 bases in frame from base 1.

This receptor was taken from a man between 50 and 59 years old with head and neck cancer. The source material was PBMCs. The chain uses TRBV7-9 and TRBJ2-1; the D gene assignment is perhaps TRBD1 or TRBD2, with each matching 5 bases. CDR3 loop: CASSFRDAPAVSSYNEQFF. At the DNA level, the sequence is TGTGCCAGCAGCTTCCGGGACGCACCAGCGGTCAGCTCCTACAATGAGCAGTTCTTC.